Described below is a single T cell receptor (beta chain) sequence and its context. Per the germline V gene, CDR1 is SGDLS and CDR2 is YYNGEE. This CDR3 region has 15 residues. V lost 7 bases and J lost 5; bases outside the gene matches: 14. The data derive from a study of T cell changes during pregnancy in multiple sclerosis. Profiling relied on immunoSEQ multiplex PCR, and the TCRdb table lists in-frame clones only, not all of them. The sample lists about 72,000 clones; 90% to 95% were seen once. This chain connects TRBV9 to TRBJ2-5; TRBD2 aligns across 7 bases. Specimen: peripheral blood, collected in the third trimester of pregnancy. This clonotype originated in a female donor in good health, enrolled as a control in a pregnancy study. The CDR3 region has the DNA TGTGCCAGCGGAAGCTACGGGGCCGGGGGGGAGACCCAGTACTTC. The encoded protein is CASGSYGAGGETQYF.